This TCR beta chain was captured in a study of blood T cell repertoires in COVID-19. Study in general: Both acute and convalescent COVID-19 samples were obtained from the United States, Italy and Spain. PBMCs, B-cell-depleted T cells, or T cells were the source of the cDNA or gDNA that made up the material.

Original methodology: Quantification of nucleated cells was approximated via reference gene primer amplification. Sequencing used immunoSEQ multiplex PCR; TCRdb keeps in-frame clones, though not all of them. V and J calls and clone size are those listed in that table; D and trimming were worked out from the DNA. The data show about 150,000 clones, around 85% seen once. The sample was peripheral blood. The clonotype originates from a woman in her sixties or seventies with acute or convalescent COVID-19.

CDR3 coding DNA: TGTGCCAGCAGCCTCCTTTCTGGAAACACCATATATTTT. It codes for CASSLLSGNTIYF. The rearrangement links TRBV11-2 to TRBJ1-3; no clear D. Germline CDR1 SGHAT, CDR2 FQNNGV. V was trimmed by 5 bases and J by 1 base, leaving 6 bases between them. The CDR3 runs to 13 residues.